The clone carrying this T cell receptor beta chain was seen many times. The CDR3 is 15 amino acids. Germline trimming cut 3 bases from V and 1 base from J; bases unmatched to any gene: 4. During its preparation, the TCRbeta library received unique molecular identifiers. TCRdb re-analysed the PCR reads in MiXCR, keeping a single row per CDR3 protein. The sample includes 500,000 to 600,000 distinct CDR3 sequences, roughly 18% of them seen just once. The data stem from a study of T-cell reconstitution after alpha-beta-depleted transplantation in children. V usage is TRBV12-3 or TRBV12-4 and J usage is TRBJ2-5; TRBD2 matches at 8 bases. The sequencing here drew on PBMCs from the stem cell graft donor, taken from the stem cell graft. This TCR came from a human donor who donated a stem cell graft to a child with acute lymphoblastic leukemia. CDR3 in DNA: TGTGCCAGCAGTTTCCCTAGCGGGTTCCAAGAGACCCAGTACTTC. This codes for CASSFPSGFQETQYF.